Below are 27 T cell receptor beta chains sequenced from a single sample in a study of blood T cell repertoires in COVID-19. Generated by immunoSEQ multiplex PCR, the TCRdb table keeps only in-frame clones and is missing some. The sample gives 250,000 to 350,000 clones, about 88% of which show up once; over 1.1% is in the top ten. The sample comprised peripheral blood. These receptors were collected from a human donor with COVID-19, enrolled during active disease. The donor label of this sample is uncertain.

The V call is TRBV30, the J call TRBJ2-1; 12 nucleotides line up with TRBD2. The CDR3 is made up of 15 amino acids. CDR1 is GTSNPN, CDR2 SVGIG, per germline (reference sequence). V trimming: 3 bases; J trimming: 4 bases; junction bases outside the gene matches: 4. The CDR3 here is CAWSGLAGPYNEQFF. The DNA of the CDR3 is TGTGCCTGGAGCGGACTAGCGGGACCGTACAATGAGCAGTTCTTC.

The rearrangement links TRBV5-1 to TRBJ2-5, with TRBD2 matching over 12 bases. Trimming at V came to 4 bases and at J to 10 bases, leaving 14 bases not matched to a gene. The V gene's germline CDR1 is SGHRS and CDR2 YFSETQ. CDR3 length: 16 amino acids. In nucleotides, the CDR3 is TGCGCCAGCAGCCTACGGACTAGCGGGAATCGGTTGGGCCAGTACTTC. Protein sequence: CASSLRTSGNRLGQYF.

The chain carries TRBV30 and TRBJ1-3; maybe TRBD1 (5 bases). The V gene lost 2 bases and the J gene lost 0 bases, with 5 bases spanning the gap. CDR1 is GTSNPN, CDR2 SVGIG, per germline (reference sequence). The CDR3 is 13 amino acids. CDR3 DNA sequence: TGTGCCTGGAGTACAGGCTCTGGAAACACCATATATTTT. Translating gives CAWSTGSGNTIYF. The variable domain in full, completed from reference TRBV30 and TRBJ1-3, reads SQTIHQWPATLVQPVGSPLSLECTVEGTSNPNLYWYRQAAGRGLQLLFYSVGIGQISSEVPQNLSASRPQDRQFILSSKKLLLSDSGFYLCAWSTGSGNTIYFGEGSWLTVV.

The chain has TRBV20-1 and TRBJ2-7, with no clear D. The V and J ends lost 3 bases and 3 bases respectively, with 6 bases between them. Looked up from germline, CDR1 is DFQATT and CDR2 is SNEGSKA (reference sequence). This CDR3 has 11 residues. Here the CDR3 reads CSARSDYEQYF. The CDR3 coding sequence is TGCAGTGCTAGGTCAGACTACGAGCAGTACTTC.

The chain couples TRBV30 to TRBJ1-4, with 9 bases fitting TRBD1. The germline V gene encodes CDR1 GTSNPN and CDR2 SVGIG (reference sequence). This CDR3 spans 15 amino acids. V gave up 3 bases and J gave up 5 bases; unmatched junction bases: 7. CDR3 residues: CAWSPGGQGNEKLFF. DNA of the CDR3: TGTGCCTGGAGCCCCGGGGGACAGGGAAATGAAAAACTGTTTTTT. The variable domain in full, with the rest retrieved from reference TRBV30 and TRBJ1-4, is SQTIHQWPATLVQPVGSPLSLECTVEGTSNPNLYWYRQAAGRGLQLLFYSVGIGQISSEVPQNLSASRPQDRQFILSSKKLLLSDSGFYLCAWSPGGQGNEKLFFGSGTQLSVL.

The chain links TRBV15 to TRBJ2-3; 7 positions match TRBD2. In germline, CDR1 is LNHNV, CDR2 YYDKDF (reference sequence). With V trimmed by 1 base and J by 3 bases, 4 bases remained unmatched. The CDR3 length is 15 residues. The CDR3 sequence is CATSRGGRVTDTQYF. The CDR3 nucleotides are TGTGCCACCAGCAGAGGGGGGAGGGTGACAGATACGCAGTATTTT.

V is TRBV28 and J is TRBJ2-2, with 11 bases lining up with TRBD2. The CDR3 is 18 amino acids. Germline trimming cut 4 bases from V and 1 base from J; bases unmatched to any gene: 8. Germline values: CDR1 MDHEN, CDR2 SYDVKM. The CDR3 protein is CASSWGMGTSGNTGELFF. CDR3 DNA sequence: TGTGCCAGCAGTTGGGGGATGGGGACTAGCGGGAACACCGGGGAGCTGTTTTTT.

The chain recombines TRBV28 with TRBJ1-6; D remains ambiguous. The CDR3 consists of 12 residues. Germline loops: CDR1 MDHEN, CDR2 SYDVKM. Trimming removed 7 bases at V and 7 bases at J, with 8 bases between. DNA for the CDR3: TGTGCCAGCAAGCGGCCCAATTCACCCCTCCACTTT. This encodes CASKRPNSPLHF.

This clone turned up a few times. The gene calls are TRBV7-2 and TRBJ2-5; 7 nucleotides match TRBD1. There are 15 residues in the CDR3. Unmatched junction bases numbered 14, after V lost 8 bases and J lost 5 bases. Germline CDR1 is SGHTA and CDR2 is FQGNSA. The CDR3 sequence is CASSYQQGNRETQYF. The CDR3, as DNA: TGTGCCAGCTCCTACCAACAGGGGAATCGGGAGACCCAGTACTTC.

V gene TRBV4-1 combines with J gene TRBJ1-2; 7 nucleotides line up with TRBD1. After removal of 3 bases from V and 3 bases from J, the junction contained 7 bases not matched to a gene. Looked up from germline, CDR1 is MGHRA and CDR2 is YSYEKL. This CDR3 has 15 residues. The CDR3 loop is CASSHRTGLDYGYTF. The CDR3, as DNA: TGCGCCAGCAGCCACAGGACAGGACTTGACTATGGCTACACCTTC.

This clone was observed a single time. This chain uses TRBV2 with TRBJ2-7, with a weak D call TRBD1 (6 bases). In germline, CDR1 is SNHLY, CDR2 FYNNEI. The length of the CDR3 is 13 residues. Between the trimmed V and J ends, which lost 8 bases and 6 bases, there was a span of 17 bases. In DNA form, the CDR3 reads TGTGCCAGCGGCCTCCCCAGGGGTGTCGAGCAGTACTTC. It yields the protein CASGLPRGVEQYF.

The rearrangement uses TRBV6-2 or TRBV6-3 and TRBJ2-1, with TRBD1 as a possible D gene (5 bases). The V gene's germline CDR1 is MNHEY and CDR2 SVGEGT. The V and J ends lost 4 bases and 4 bases respectively, with 14 bases between them. This CDR3 has 15 amino acids. For the CDR3, the DNA is TGTGCCAGCAGTTCCCCGCACCAGGGTTACAATGAGCAGTTCTTC. This encodes CASSSPHQGYNEQFF.

In this sample, this clone turned up once. In DNA form, the CDR3 reads TGTGCCAGCAGTTTCTCTTGGGGCACTGGAAACACCATATATTTT. Translation gives CASSFSWGTGNTIYF. This sequence joins TRBV27 and TRBJ1-3, with TRBD1 as a possible D gene (5 bases). There are 15 residues in the CDR3. Germline values: CDR1 MNHEY, CDR2 SMNVEV (reference sequence). Trimming took off 3 bases at V and 2 bases at J, with 11 bases between the two ends.

V is TRBV6-5 and J is TRBJ2-5, with D possibly being TRBD1 (5 bases). The V gene's germline CDR1 is MNHEY and CDR2 SVGAGI. V lost 8 bases, J lost 1 base, and 11 bases lay in between. The CDR3 totals 13 residues. The CDR3 nucleotides read TGTGCCAGCCTAGACAGATCCCAAGAGACCCAGTACTTC. It codes for CASLDRSQETQYF.

CDR3: CASSYAGGRGNEQFF. The CDR3 DNA follows: TGTGCCAGCAGTTACGCGGGAGGGAGGGGTAATGAGCAGTTCTTC. The chain recombines TRBV6-5 with TRBJ2-1, with 9 positions matching TRBD2. The J segment lost 7 bases and the V segment lost 2 bases, leaving 6 bases of the junction unmatched. The CDR3 spans 15 residues. Germline V CDR1 and CDR2: MNHEY, SVGAGI.

This sequence joins TRBV5-1 and TRBJ2-1; TRBD2 matches 9 bases. CDR1 SGHRS and CDR2 YFSETQ come from the germline V gene. The V gene end was trimmed by 3 bases and the J gene end by 5 bases; junction bases not matched to a gene: 9. The CDR3 is made up of 16 amino acids. The CDR3: CASSWAPSGANNEQFF. CDR3 in DNA: TGCGCCAGCAGCTGGGCCCCTAGCGGGGCGAACAATGAGCAGTTCTTC. The full variable domain, its missing parts supplied by reference TRBV5-1 and TRBJ2-1, is KAGVTQTPRYLIKTRGQQVTLSCSPISGHRSVSWYQQTPGQGLQFLFEYFSETQRNKGNFPGRFSGRQFSNSRSEMNVSTLELGDSALYLCASSWAPSGANNEQFFGPGTRLTVL.

This chain links TRBV5-1 with TRBJ2-7, with TRBD2 as a possible D gene (7 bases). Per germline, CDR1 SGHRS and CDR2 YFSETQ. V lost 5 bases and J 3 bases, leaving 24 bases between the germline ends. This CDR3 region has 17 residues. This CDR3 is CASSRSSSGVGGYEQYF. CDR3 in DNA: TGCGCCAGCAGTCGCAGCTCAAGCGGGGTAGGGGGCTACGAGCAGTACTTC. The entire variable domain, with the rest obtained from reference TRBV5-1 and TRBJ2-7, is as follows: KAGVTQTPRYLIKTRGQQVTLSCSPISGHRSVSWYQQTPGQGLQFLFEYFSETQRNKGNFPGRFSGRQFSNSRSEMNVSTLELGDSALYLCASSRSSSGVGGYEQYFGPGTRLTVT.

This chain links TRBV28 with TRBJ1-5; D not resolved. CDR1 is MDHEN and CDR2 is SYDVKM in the germline V gene. V was shortened by 5 bases and J by 7 bases, with 12 bases between the two germline ends. This CDR3 contains 13 residues. The CDR3 is CASSTTRGQPQHF. The CDR3 nucleotides read TGTGCCAGCAGTACGACCAGAGGGCAGCCCCAGCATTTT.

This chain connects TRBV24-1 to TRBJ2-5; D unresolved. The V end was cut by 7 bases, the J end by 2 bases, with 10 bases between. Germline CDR1 KGHDR, CDR2 SFDVKD. This CDR3 spans 13 amino acids. The CDR3 DNA reads as TGTGCCACCAGCGACACGGTTCAAGAGACCCAGTACTTC. Translation gives CATSDTVQETQYF.

The rearrangement uses TRBV5-1 and TRBJ2-2; possible D gene TRBD1, 6 bases. Germline V gene sequence: CDR1 SGHRS, CDR2 YFSETQ. The CDR3 is 16 residues long. V was cut by 4 bases and J by 2 bases, with 15 bases left in between. The CDR3 nucleotides are TGCGCCAGCAGCCCCCAGGGGCTGACTAACACCGGGGAGCTGTTTTTT. Its protein is CASSPQGLTNTGELFF.

The rearrangement joins TRBV5-8 to TRBJ2-5; TRBD1 matches at 9 bases. The CDR3 is 16 amino acids. The germline CDR1 and CDR2 sequences are SGHTS and YDEGEE. Trimming removed 0 bases from V and 2 bases from J; junction bases left unmatched: 5. The DNA for the CDR3 is TGTGCCAGCAGCTTGGGGTTACAGGGGGCTCAAGAGACCCAGTACTTC. As protein: CASSLGLQGAQETQYF.

V and J are TRBV7-2 and TRBJ1-4; 8 nucleotides agree with TRBD1. CDR1 SGHTA and CDR2 FQGNSA come from the germline V gene. The junction had 3 bases not matched to a gene; V was cut back by 7 bases and J by 2 bases. There are 14 residues in the CDR3. The CDR3 region is CASTQGATNEKLFF. Here the CDR3 DNA reads TGTGCCAGCACCCAGGGGGCGACTAATGAAAAACTGTTTTTT.

J is TRBJ1-1 and V is TRBV29-1; 7 nucleotides agree with TRBD1. The CDR3 contains 14 residues. Germline lookup yields CDR1 SQVTM and CDR2 ANQGSEA. Here the CDR3 reads CRGDSPLGNTEAFF. The DNA for the CDR3 is TGCAGGGGGGACAGTCCCTTGGGTAACACTGAAGCTTTCTTT.

J is TRBJ2-1 and V is TRBV11-2, with 9 bases lining up with TRBD2. The CDR3 is made up of 15 amino acids. Germline V gene data show CDR1 as SGHAT and CDR2 as FQNNGV. The V segment lost 5 bases and the J segment 2 bases; nucleotides outside the gene matches: 4. The CDR3 reads CASSISGSPYNEQFF. The DNA of the CDR3 is TGTGCCAGCAGCATTAGCGGGAGTCCCTACAATGAGCAGTTCTTC.

The chain couples TRBV5-1 to TRBJ2-7; a possible D gene is TRBD2 (5 bases). Germline V gene lookup returns CDR1 SGHRS and CDR2 YFSETQ. Trimming removed 0 bases from V and 7 bases from J, with 17 bases in between. This CDR3 region has 15 residues. CDR3 sequence: CASSLGPIAGREQYF. CDR3 bases: TGCGCCAGCAGCTTGGGGCCAATTGCGGGTAGGGAGCAGTACTTC.

The rearrangement links TRBV27 to TRBJ1-1, with 8 bases lining up with TRBD1. This CDR3 spans 14 amino acids. V trimming: 5 bases; J trimming: 7 bases; junction bases outside the gene matches: 9. Germline V gene lookup returns CDR1 MNHEY and CDR2 SMNVEV (reference sequence). DNA of the CDR3: TGTGCCAGCAGTGATACAGGGGGGAGAATTGAAGCTTTCTTT. This gives the protein CASSDTGGRIEAFF.

In its sample, this clone was seen once. This chain uses TRBV19 with TRBJ2-7, with 7 positions matching TRBD2. With 2 bases clipped from V and 6 bases from J, the junction kept 19 bases outside the gene matches. Germline CDR1 LNHDA, CDR2 SQIVND (reference sequence). The CDR3 covers 18 residues. The DNA of the CDR3 is TGTGCCAGTAGTATATCCGCCTATCTGCCGGGAGGAGTCGCCGAGCAGTACTTC. Amino acid sequence: CASSISAYLPGGVAEQYF. Full variable domain (outside the CDR3, taken from reference TRBV19 and TRBJ2-7): DGGITQSPKYLFRKEGQNVTLSCEQNLNHDAMYWYRQDPGQGLRLIYYSQIVNDFQKGDIAEGYSVSREKKESFPLTVTSAQKNPTAFYLCASSISAYLPGGVAEQYFGPGTRLTVT.